This TCR beta chain was captured in a study of blood T cell repertoires in COVID-19. Study background: From the United States, Italy and Spain came samples of acute and convalescent COVID-19.

Original methodology: Amplification of reference gene primers provided the estimated nucleated cell counts. Sequencing was performed with immunoSEQ multiplex PCR; in TCRdb, only in-frame clones are kept and a portion is missing. V and J calls and clone size are as listed in that table; D and trimming were resolved from the DNA. Of about 120,000 clones in the sample, approximately 87% were seen once. Germline values: CDR1 MDHEN, CDR2 SYDVKM. V gave up 6 bases and J gave up 0 bases, with 15 bases separating them. The CDR3 consists of 15 residues. The sample consisted of peripheral blood. The chain recombines TRBV28 with TRBJ2-7, with D possibly being TRBD1 (5 bases). The receptor was isolated from a man aged 30 to 39 with acute or convalescent COVID-19. CDR3 sequence: CASSLGGQGSYEQYF. CDR3 coding DNA: TGTGCCAGCAGCTTGGGTGGGCAGGGCTCCTACGAGCAGTACTTC.